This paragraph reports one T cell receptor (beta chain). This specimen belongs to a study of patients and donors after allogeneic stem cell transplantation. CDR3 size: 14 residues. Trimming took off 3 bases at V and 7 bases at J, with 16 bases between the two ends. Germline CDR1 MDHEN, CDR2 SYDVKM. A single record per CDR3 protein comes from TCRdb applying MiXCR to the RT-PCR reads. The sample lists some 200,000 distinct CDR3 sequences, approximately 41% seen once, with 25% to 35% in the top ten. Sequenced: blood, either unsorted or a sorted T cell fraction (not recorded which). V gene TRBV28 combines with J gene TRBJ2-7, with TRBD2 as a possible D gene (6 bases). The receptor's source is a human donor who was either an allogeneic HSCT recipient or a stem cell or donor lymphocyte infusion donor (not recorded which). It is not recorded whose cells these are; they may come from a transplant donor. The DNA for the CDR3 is TGTGCCAGCAGTTTCGGCGGGAACCCCCGGGAGCAGTACTTC. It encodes CASSFGGNPREQYF.